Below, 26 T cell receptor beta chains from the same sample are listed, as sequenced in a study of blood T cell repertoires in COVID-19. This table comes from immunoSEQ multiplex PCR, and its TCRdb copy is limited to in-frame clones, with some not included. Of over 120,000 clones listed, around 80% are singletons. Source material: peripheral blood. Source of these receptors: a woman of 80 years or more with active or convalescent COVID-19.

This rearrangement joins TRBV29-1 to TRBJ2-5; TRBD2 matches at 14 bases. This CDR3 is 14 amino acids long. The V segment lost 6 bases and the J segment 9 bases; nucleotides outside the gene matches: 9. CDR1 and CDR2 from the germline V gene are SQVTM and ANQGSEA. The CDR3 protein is CSVGTSGGLRAQYF. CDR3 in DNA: TGCAGCGTCGGGACTAGCGGGGGTCTTAGGGCCCAGTACTTC.

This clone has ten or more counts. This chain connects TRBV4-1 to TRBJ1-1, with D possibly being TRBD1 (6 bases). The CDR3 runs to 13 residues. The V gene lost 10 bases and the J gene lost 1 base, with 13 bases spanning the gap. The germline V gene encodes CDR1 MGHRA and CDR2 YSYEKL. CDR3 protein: CATGGPRNTEAFF. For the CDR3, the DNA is TGCGCCACCGGGGGGCCCCGGAACACTGAAGCTTTCTTT.

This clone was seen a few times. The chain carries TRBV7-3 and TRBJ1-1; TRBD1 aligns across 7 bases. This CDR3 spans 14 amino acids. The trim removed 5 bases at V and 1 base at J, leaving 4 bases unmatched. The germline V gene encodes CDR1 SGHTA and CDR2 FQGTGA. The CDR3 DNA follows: TGTGCCAGCAGCCAACGGACAGGGAACACTGAAGCTTTCTTT. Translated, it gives CASSQRTGNTEAFF.

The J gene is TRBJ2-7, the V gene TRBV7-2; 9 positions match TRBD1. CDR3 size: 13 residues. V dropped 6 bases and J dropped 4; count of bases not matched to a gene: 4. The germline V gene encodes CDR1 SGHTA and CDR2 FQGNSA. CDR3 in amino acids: CASSLDRGYEQYF. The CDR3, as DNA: TGTGCCAGCAGTTTGGACAGGGGATACGAGCAGTACTTC.

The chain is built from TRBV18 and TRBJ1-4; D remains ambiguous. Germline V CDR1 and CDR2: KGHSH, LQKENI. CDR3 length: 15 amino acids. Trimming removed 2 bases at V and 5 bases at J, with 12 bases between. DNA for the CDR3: TGTGCCAGCTCACCAGTAACACGTCCGAATGAAAAACTGTTTTTT. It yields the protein CASSPVTRPNEKLFF.

CDR3 residues: CASRTGQNKGGYTF. CDR3 coding DNA: TGTGCCAGCAGAACCGGACAGAACAAGGGAGGCTACACCTTC. The chain employs TRBV19 and TRBJ1-2; possibly TRBD1 for D (6 bases). This CDR3 comprises 14 residues. CDR1 is LNHDA and CDR2 is SQIVND in the germline V gene (reference sequence). V was shortened by 9 bases and J by 8 bases, with 22 bases between the two germline ends. Based on the CDR3 plus reference TRBV19 and TRBJ1-2, the full variable domain is DGGITQSPKYLFRKEGQNVTLSCEQNLNHDAMYWYRQDPGQGLRLIYYSQIVNDFQKGDIAEGYSVSREKKESFPLTVTSAQKNPTAFYLCASRTGQNKGGYTFGSGTRLTVV.

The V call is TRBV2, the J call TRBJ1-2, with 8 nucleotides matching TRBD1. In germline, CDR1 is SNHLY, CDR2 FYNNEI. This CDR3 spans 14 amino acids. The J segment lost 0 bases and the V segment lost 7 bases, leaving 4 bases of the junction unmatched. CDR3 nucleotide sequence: TGTGCCAGCAAAACAGGGGGGACTAACTATGGCTACACCTTC. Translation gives CASKTGGTNYGYTF.

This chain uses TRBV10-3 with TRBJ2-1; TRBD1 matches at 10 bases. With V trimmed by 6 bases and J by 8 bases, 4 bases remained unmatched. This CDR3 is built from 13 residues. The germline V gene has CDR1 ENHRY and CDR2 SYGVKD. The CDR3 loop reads CAIRGTGDDEQFF. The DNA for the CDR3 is TGTGCCATCAGGGGGACAGGGGATGATGAGCAGTTCTTC.

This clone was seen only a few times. CDR3 sequence (DNA): TGTGCCAGCAGCGGAGAACGCCGGGACAGCCTCTCCTACGAGCAGTACTTC. Protein sequence: CASSGERRDSLSYEQYF. This rearrangement joins TRBV7-2 to TRBJ2-7; 7 positions agree with TRBD1. The CDR3 is 17 amino acids. Germline lookup yields CDR1 SGHTA and CDR2 FQGNSA. Losses at the gene ends were 5 bases for V and 0 bases for J; bases not matched to a gene: 13.

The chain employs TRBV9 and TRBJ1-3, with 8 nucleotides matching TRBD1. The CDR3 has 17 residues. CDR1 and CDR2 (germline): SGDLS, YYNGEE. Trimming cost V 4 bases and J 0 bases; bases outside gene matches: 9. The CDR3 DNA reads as TGTGCCAGCAGCATCTCGGACAGGGCCTTCTCTGGAAACACCATATATTTT. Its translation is CASSISDRAFSGNTIYF.

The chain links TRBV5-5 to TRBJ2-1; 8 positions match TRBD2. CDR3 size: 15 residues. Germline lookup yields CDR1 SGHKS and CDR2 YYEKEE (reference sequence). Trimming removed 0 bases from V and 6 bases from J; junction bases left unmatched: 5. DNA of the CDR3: TGTGCCAGCAGCTTGGCGGGACTAGGCTCCAATGAGCAGTTCTTC. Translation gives CASSLAGLGSNEQFF.

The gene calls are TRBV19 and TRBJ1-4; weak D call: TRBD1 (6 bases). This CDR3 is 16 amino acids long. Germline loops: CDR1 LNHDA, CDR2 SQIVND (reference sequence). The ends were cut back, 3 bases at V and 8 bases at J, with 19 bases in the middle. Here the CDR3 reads CASSIIVGGGAEKLFF. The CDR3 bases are TGTGCCAGTAGTATCATCGTTGGGGGGGGCGCAGAAAAACTGTTTTTT.

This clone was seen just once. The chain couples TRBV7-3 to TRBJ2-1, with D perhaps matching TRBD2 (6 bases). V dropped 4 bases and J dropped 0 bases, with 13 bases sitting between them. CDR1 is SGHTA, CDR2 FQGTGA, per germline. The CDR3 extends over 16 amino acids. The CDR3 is CASSSQGRGSYNEQFF. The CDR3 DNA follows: TGTGCCAGCAGCTCCCAAGGGCGGGGCTCCTACAATGAGCAGTTCTTC.

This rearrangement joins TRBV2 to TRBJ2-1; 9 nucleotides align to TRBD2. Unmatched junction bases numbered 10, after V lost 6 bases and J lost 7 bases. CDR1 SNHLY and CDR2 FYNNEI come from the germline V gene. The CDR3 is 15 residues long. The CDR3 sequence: CASSDNAGGFNEQFF. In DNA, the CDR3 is TGTGCCAGCAGCGACAATGCGGGGGGGTTTAATGAGCAGTTCTTC.

The CDR3 spells CASSAVTEAFF. CDR3 DNA: TGTGCCAGCAGTGCGGTCACTGAAGCTTTCTTT. This chain connects TRBV2 to TRBJ1-1; D unclear. CDR1 is SNHLY, CDR2 FYNNEI, per germline. The CDR3 sequence is 11 residues long. V lost 4 bases and J 4 bases, leaving 4 bases between the germline ends.

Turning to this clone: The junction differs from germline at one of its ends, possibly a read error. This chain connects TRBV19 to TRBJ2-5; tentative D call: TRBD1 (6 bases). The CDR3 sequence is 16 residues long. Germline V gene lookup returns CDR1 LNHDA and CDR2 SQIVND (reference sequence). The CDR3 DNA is TGTGCCAGTAGTATACAAGGACAGAAGATTCAAGGGACCCAGTACTTC. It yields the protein CASSIQGQKIQGTQYF. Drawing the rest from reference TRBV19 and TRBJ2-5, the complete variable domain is DGGITQSPKYLFRKEGQNVTLSCEQNLNHDAMYWYRQDPGQGLRLIYYSQIVNDFQKGDIAEGYSVSREKKESFPLTVTSAQKNPTAFYLCASSIQGQKIQGTQYFGPGTRLLVL.

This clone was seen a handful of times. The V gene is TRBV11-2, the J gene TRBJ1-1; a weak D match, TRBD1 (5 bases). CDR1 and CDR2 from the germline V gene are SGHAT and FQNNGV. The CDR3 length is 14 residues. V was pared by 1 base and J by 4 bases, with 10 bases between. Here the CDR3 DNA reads TGTGCCAGCAGCTTAGCATTAGGGGTCACTGAAGCTTTCTTT. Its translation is CASSLALGVTEAFF.

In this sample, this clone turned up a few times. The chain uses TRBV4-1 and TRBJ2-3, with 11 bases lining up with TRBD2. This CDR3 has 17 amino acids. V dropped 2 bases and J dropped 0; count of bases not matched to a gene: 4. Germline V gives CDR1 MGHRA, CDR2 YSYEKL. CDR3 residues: CASSQYGTSGSTDTQYF. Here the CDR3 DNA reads TGCGCCAGCAGCCAATACGGGACTAGCGGCAGCACAGATACGCAGTATTTT.

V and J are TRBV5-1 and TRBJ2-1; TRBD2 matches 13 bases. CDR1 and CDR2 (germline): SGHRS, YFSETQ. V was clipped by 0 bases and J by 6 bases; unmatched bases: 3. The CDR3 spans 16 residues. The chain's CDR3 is CASSLVLAGGPNEQFF. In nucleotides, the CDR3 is TGCGCCAGCAGCTTGGTACTAGCGGGGGGGCCCAATGAGCAGTTCTTC.

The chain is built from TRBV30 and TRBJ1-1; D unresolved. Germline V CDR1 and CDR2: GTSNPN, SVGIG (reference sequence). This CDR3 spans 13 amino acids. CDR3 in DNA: TGTGCTTTTGGCTTAGCCCTGAACACTGAAGCTTTCTTT. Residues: CAFGLALNTEAFF.

The CDR3 DNA is TGTGCCAGCAGCCAAGTCCCGGGGACTGAAGCTTTCTTT. It yields the protein CASSQVPGTEAFF. J is TRBJ1-1 and V is TRBV14; no firm D call. The V gene's germline CDR1 is SGHDN and CDR2 FVKESK. This CDR3 contains 13 residues. The germline V and J ends were trimmed by 1 base and 5 bases, with 8 bases remaining between them.

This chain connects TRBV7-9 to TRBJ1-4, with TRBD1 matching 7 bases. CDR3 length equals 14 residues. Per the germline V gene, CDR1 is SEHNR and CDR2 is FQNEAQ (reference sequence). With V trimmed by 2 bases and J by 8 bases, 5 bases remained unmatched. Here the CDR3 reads CASSLSAGGEKLFF. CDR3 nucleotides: TGTGCCAGCAGCTTATCCGCAGGGGGGGAAAAACTGTTTTTT.

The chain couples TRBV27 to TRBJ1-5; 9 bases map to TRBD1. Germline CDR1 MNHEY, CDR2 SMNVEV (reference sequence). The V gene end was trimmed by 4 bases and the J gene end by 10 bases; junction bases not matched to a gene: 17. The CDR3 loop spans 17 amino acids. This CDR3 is CASSSLAGQGGRGPQHF. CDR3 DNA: TGTGCCAGCAGTTCCTTGGCGGGACAGGGTGGCCGAGGACCCCAGCATTTT.

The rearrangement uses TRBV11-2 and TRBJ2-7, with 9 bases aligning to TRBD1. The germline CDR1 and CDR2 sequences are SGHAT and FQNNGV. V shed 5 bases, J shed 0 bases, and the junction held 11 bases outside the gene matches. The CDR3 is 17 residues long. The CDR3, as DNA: TGTGCCAGCAGCCCCAGGGGGATGGACAGGGGCTCCTACGAGCAGTACTTC. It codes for CASSPRGMDRGSYEQYF.

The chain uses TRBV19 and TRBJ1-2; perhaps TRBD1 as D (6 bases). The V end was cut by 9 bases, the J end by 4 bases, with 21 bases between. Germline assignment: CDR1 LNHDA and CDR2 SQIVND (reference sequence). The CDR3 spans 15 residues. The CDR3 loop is CASTIGTPITYGYTF. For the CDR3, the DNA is TGTGCCAGCACCATTGGGACACCCATAACCTATGGCTACACCTTC.

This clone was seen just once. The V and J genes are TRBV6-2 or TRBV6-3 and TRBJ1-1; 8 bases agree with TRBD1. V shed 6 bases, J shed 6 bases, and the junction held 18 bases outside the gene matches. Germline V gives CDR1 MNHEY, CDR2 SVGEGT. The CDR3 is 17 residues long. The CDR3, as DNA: TGTGCCAGCAGCGAAAACAGGGGGGGCTTATCGCTGGCTGAAGCTTTCTTT. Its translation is CASSENRGGLSLAEAFF.